These T cell receptor beta chains were read from a single sample in a study of blood T cells in healthy people across ages. TCRdb reprocessed the 5' RACE reads via MiXCR and lists one record per CDR3 protein. This sample has roughly 1,300,000 distinct CDR3 sequences, with roughly 64% found just once. Sequenced: blood. The receptors originated from a young man in good health. Both conserved end residues are part of each CDR3. The order of the fields is V gene, clone size, J gene, D gene, CDR3 DNA, CDR3 protein. A D gene is named only where the DNA matches it firmly. Size is stated for part of the rows, as once, few or many counts, or as a class when the clone is expanded.

TRBV28,NA,TRBJ2-3,NA,TGTGCCAGCACCCCTGCTCTCACAGATACGCAGTATTTT,CASTPALTDTQYF
TRBV29-1,NA,TRBJ1-4,NA,TGCAGCGTTGGTAACAGTAGCGCGGGACACGAAAAACTGTTTTTT,CSVGNSSAGHEKLFF
TRBV21-1,NA,TRBJ1-2,NA,TGTGCCAGCAGCAAAGGGGACAGGGGGAATTTCGGCTACACCTTC,CASSKGDRGNFGYTF
TRBV6-5,NA,TRBJ2-7,NA,TGTGCCAGCAGTTACGCAACTACCTACGAGCAGTACTTC,CASSYATTYEQYF
TRBV2,NA,TRBJ2-1,NA,TGTGCCAGCAGGGTCCTCAGTGTCAATGAGCAGTTCTTC,CASRVLSVNEQFF
TRBV5-1,NA,TRBJ2-3,TRBD2,TGCGCCAGCGGTCCTTGGACTAGCGGGAGCACAGATACGCAGTATTTT,CASGPWTSGSTDTQYF
TRBV2,NA,TRBJ2-1,NA,TGTGCCAGCACCTTCCTGGACCCCTTGGGTATAGAGGAGCAGTTCTTC,CASTFLDPLGIEEQFF
TRBV10-2,NA,TRBJ2-7,TRBD2,TGCGCCAGCAGTGAAGTACTAGCGGGAGCCCTGAGCTCCTACAATGAGCAGTACTTC,CASSEVLAGALSSYNEQYF
TRBV20-1,NA,TRBJ2-1,TRBD2,TGCAGTGCTAGTAGAACTAGCGGGGGGGCTCTATACAATGAGCAGTTCTTC,CSASRTSGGALYNEQFF
TRBV6-5,NA,TRBJ1-4,NA,TGTGCCAGCAGTGCCGCAGAGGGTGAAAAACTGTTTTTT,CASSAAEGEKLFF
TRBV7-2,once,TRBJ1-2,NA,TGTGCCAGCAGCAGTCCGGGGGAAGGGGTTTTGGGCTACACCTTC,CASSSPGEGVLGYTF
TRBV29-1,NA,TRBJ2-5,TRBD2,TGCAGCGGGGGGGGGGAAGAGACCCAGTACTTC,CSGGGEETQYF
TRBV20-1,few,TRBJ2-7,NA,TGCAGTGCTAGAGACCCCTCGGGGGGCGGGAGTAGTTACGAGCAGTACTTC,CSARDPSGGGSSYEQYF
TRBV6-6,NA,TRBJ1-2,NA,TGTGCCAGCAATCCACAGGGCGACTATGGCTACACCTTC,CASNPQGDYGYTF
TRBV11-2,few,TRBJ2-7,TRBD2,TGTGCCAGCAGCTCACGGACTAGCCCGGGGAGCGAGTACTTC,CASSSRTSPGSEYF
TRBV6-6,NA,TRBJ1-2,NA,TGTACCAGCAGAAAGGATAGAGCTAACTATGGCTACACCTTC,CTSRKDRANYGYTF
TRBV20-1,few,TRBJ2-1,NA,TGCAGTGCCAATCCAGGGGTCGCCTCCTACAATGAGCAGTTCTTC,CSANPGVASYNEQFF